A selection of T cell receptor beta chains follows, all from one sample in a study of cytomegalovirus exposure and HLA in healthy donors. The assay was immunoSEQ multiplex PCR, and TCRdb's table has in-frame clones only and misses some. The table lists about 130,000 clones, roughly two thirds of them singletons. Material for sequencing was PBMCs. These receptors came from a man younger than 40 in good health and CMV-seropositive. Both conserved end residues are part of each CDR3. The D gene is left open where the match is weak. The size entry is marked missing in some rows and otherwise reads once, few, many or a size class.

clone_size	d_call	v_call	j_call	cdr3_nt	cdr3_aa
NA	NA	TRBV14	TRBJ1-3	TGTGCCAGCAGCCAAGGCCTGGGCCCTGGAAACACCATATATTTT	CASSQGLGPGNTIYF
once	NA	TRBV5-1	TRBJ2-5	TGCGCCAGCAGCTTGGTACGAGACGGGGAGACCCAGTACTTC	CASSLVRDGETQYF
NA	NA	TRBV9	TRBJ1-1	TGTGCCAGCAGCGCTGGACACCCCGAGAACACTGAAGCTTTCTTT	CASSAGHPENTEAFF
NA	NA	TRBV18	TRBJ2-5	TGTGCCAGCTCACCTCAGGGAAGTATGGAGACCCAGTACTTC	CASSPQGSMETQYF
once	TRBD2	TRBV9	TRBJ2-1	TGTGCCAGCAGCGTAGACGGGACTAGCGGGAGGTATGAGCAGTTCTTC	CASSVDGTSGRYEQFF
NA	TRBD1	TRBV12-5	TRBJ2-6	TGTGCTAGTGGGTCATTCCGGACAGGGCAGAGGACTGGGGCCAACGTCCTGACTTTC	CASGSFRTGQRTGANVLTF
NA	NA	TRBV4-1	TRBJ1-5	TGCGCCAGCAGCCACCCAGGGCGCAATCAGCCCCAGCATTTT	CASSHPGRNQPQHF
NA	TRBD2	TRBV7-9	TRBJ2-3	TGTGCCAGCAGCTTAGCGCGGAGGGTAGCGGGAGGTAGGACAGATACGCAGTATTTT	CASSLARRVAGGRTDTQYF
NA	TRBD1	TRBV7-9	TRBJ1-2	TGTGCCAGCAGCTTCATCGTCGGCAGGACAGGGAATGGCTACACCTTC	CASSFIVGRTGNGYTF
NA	NA	TRBV18	TRBJ2-1	TGTGCCAGCTCACCACTCAGCGGATCCTACAATGAGCAGTTCTTC	CASSPLSGSYNEQFF
NA	TRBD1	TRBV7-9	TRBJ2-3	TGTGCCAGCAGCTGGGAGAGGGACAGGGGAAAGTATTTT	CASSWERDRGKYF
NA	NA	TRBV28	TRBJ2-7	TGTGCCAGCAGTTTACATGTCTCCTACGAGCAGTACTTC	CASSLHVSYEQYF
NA	NA	TRBV11-2	TRBJ1-3	TGTGCCAGCAGCTCCTCAGGGACTGGAAACACCATATATTTT	CASSSSGTGNTIYF
few	TRBD2	TRBV13	TRBJ2-2	TGTGCCAGCAGCTTAGGAGCGGGAGTGATCACCGGGGAGCTGTTTTTT	CASSLGAGVITGELFF
few	TRBD1	TRBV2	TRBJ1-1	TGTGCCAGCAGTGGGGACAGGAACACTGAAGCTTTCTTT	CASSGDRNTEAFF
few	NA	TRBV5-1	TRBJ2-4	TGCGCCAGCAGCTTGTCGGCGGGGGCCATTCACATTCAGTACTTC	CASSLSAGAIHIQYF
NA	NA	TRBV2	TRBJ2-7	TGTGCCAGCAGTGAAAGAGTCGAGGGGAGGGGGGCCTACAAGCAGTACTTC	CASSERVEGRGAYKQYF
NA	NA	TRBV7-7	TRBJ2-1	TGTGCTAGCAGCCTAAGTAGACTAGAGGAGCAGTTCTTC	CASSLSRLEEQFF
NA	NA	TRBV5-1	TRBJ1-3	TGCGCCAGCAGCTTGGGGGGGGTAACTGGAAACACCATATATTTT	CASSLGGVTGNTIYF
NA	TRBD1	TRBV5-1	TRBJ1-2	TGCGCCAGCAGCAGGAACAGGGGGCCACATGGCTACACCTTC	CASSRNRGPHGYTF
NA	TRBD1	TRBV6-1	TRBJ1-1	TGTGCCAGCAGTGGGGTTCGACAGGGGGCTAGCACTGAAGCTTTCTTT	CASSGVRQGASTEAFF
once	NA	TRBV6-5	TRBJ2-5	TGTGCCAGCAGGCGGGACTACCAAGAGACCCAGTACTTC	CASRRDYQETQYF
NA	NA	TRBV10-2	TRBJ2-4	TGCGCCAGCAGTGACCCTGGGCTAGCCAAAAACATTCAGTACTTC	CASSDPGLAKNIQYF
few	TRBD2	TRBV6-4	TRBJ2-3	TGTGCCAGCAGTGAGGGACTAGCTGGGCCAGATACGCAGTATTTT	CASSEGLAGPDTQYF
NA	NA	TRBV20-1	TRBJ1-2	TGCAGTGCAGACTTCTATGGCTACACCTTC	CSADFYGYTF
NA	NA	TRBV6-4	TRBJ2-2	TGTGCCAGCAGTCCGGAGATGTCCGCACCTGGGGAGCTGTTTTTT	CASSPEMSAPGELFF
NA	NA	TRBV5-5	TRBJ2-5	TGTGCCAGCAGCTTTATGTCGGAGACCCAGTACTTC	CASSFMSETQYF
NA	NA	TRBV25-1	TRBJ2-7	TGTGCCAGCGGGGTGGGGGGATCCTACGAGCAGTACTTC	CASGVGGSYEQYF
NA	NA	TRBV7-2	TRBJ1-2	TGTGCCAGCAGCTTGGACATCTTTAACTATGGCTACACCTTC	CASSLDIFNYGYTF